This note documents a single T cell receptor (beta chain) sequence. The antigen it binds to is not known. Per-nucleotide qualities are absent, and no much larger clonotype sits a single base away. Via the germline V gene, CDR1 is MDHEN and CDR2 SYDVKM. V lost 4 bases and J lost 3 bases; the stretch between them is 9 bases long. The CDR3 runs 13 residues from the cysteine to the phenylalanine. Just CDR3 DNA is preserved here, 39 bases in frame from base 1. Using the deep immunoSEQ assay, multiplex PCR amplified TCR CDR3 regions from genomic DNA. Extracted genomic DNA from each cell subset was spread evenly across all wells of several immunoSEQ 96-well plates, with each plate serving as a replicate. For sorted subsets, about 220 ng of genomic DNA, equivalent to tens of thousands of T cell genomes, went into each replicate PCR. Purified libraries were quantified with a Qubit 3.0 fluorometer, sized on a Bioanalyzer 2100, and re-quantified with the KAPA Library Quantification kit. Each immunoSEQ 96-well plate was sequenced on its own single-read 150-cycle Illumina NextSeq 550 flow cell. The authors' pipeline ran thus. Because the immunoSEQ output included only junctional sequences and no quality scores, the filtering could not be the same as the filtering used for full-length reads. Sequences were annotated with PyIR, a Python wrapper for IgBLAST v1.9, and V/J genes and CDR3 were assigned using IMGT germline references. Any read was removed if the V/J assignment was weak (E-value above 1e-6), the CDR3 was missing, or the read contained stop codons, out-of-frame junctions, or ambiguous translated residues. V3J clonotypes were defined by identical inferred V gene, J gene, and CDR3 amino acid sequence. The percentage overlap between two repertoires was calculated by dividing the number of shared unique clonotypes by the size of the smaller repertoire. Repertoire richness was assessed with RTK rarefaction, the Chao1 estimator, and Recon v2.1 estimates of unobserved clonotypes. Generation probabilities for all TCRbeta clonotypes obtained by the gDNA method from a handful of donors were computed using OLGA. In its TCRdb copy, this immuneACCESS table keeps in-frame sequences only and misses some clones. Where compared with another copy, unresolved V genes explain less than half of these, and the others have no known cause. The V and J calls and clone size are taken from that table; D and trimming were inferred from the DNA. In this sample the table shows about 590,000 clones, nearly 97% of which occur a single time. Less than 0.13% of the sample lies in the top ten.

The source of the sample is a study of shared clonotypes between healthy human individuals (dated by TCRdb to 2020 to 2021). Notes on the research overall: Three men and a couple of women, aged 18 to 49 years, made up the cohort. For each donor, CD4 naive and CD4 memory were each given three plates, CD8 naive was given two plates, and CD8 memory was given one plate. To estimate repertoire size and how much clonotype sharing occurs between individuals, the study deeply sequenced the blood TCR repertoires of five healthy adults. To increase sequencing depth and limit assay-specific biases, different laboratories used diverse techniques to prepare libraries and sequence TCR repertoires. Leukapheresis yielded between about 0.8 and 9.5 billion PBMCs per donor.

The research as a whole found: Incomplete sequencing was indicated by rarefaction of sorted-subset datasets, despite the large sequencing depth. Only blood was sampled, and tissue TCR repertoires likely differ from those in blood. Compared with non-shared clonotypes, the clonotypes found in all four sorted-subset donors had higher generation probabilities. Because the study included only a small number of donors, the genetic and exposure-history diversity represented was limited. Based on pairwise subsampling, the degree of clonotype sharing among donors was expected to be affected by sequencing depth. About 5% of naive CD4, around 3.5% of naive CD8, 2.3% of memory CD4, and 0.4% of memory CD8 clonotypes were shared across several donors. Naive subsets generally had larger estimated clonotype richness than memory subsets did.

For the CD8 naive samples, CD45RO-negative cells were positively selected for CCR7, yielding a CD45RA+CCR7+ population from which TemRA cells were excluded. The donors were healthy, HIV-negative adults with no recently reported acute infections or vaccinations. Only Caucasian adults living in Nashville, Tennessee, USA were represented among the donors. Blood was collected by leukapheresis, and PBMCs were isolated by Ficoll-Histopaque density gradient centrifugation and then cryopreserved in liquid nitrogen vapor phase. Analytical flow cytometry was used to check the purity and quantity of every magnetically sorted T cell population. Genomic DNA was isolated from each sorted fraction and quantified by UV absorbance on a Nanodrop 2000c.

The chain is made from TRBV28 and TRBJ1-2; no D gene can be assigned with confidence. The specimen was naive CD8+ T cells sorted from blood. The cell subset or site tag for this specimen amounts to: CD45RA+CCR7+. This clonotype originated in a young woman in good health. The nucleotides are TGTGCCAGCAGTTCTGAGTTCCACTATGGCTACACCTTC. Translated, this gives CASSSEFHYGYTF.